Listed here is a single TCR beta chain. There is no known antigen for this receptor. A far larger clone is only one base removed, so a read error is likely. This specimen belongs to a study of CD8+ T cells in alopecia areata (dated by TCRdb to about 2018). Regarding the complete study: The treated patients took part in an open-label pilot trial in which moderate-to-severe alopecia areata was treated with oral tofacitinib at 5 to 10 mg twice daily. Patients received tofacitinib for 6 to 18 months and were then followed off drug for 6 months to check for delayed response and recurrence. Disease severity in treated patients was measured with the SALT score, which quantifies the percentage of affected scalp surface area. In both human patients and the C3H/HeJ mouse model, the study applied high-throughput TCRbeta sequencing to look at T cell clonal expansion in alopecia areata. Human TCRbeta sequencing covered scalp tissue and sorted CD4+ and CD8+ peripheral blood T cells from patchy and totalis/universalis alopecia areata patients and healthy controls. Biopsies were taken from tofacitinib-treated patients at baseline and again at 4 and 24 weeks into treatment, and several of those patients also had a later scalp biopsy. Clonality in the scalp was compared among normal scalp (n=4), patchy alopecia areata scalp (n=8), and alopecia totalis/universalis scalp (n=8). RNA was extracted with the PAXgene miRNA kit for fixed scalp, the miRNeasy kit for PBMCs, and the RNeasy kit for mouse skin. TCRbeta CDR3 regions were amplified by immunoSEQ multiplex PCR with 35 Vbeta forward and 13 Jbeta reverse primers. Points the paper makes about the study in general: Because the treated cohort was small and included a single nonresponder, larger studies are needed to assess links between baseline CD8+ expansion and response. Scalp TCR repertoire analysis is complicated because resident alphabeta T cells in normal human skin are also sequenced, whereas mouse skin is dominated by gammadelta T cells. Compared with normal scalp, lesional scalp had higher clonality and more expanded CD8+ clones, particularly in alopecia totalis/universalis, a pattern that suggests antigenic drive. Shared TCR sequences between patients were less evident than in mice, which may be partly attributable to HLA diversity in the patient population. Many expanded lesional clones persisted in scalp and blood during tofacitinib treatment, which may partly explain relapse after stopping treatment. Scalp clonality and the number of expanded CD8+ clones among the top 100 scalp clones were significantly decreased by tofacitinib.

The intended sense of this specimen's time point label: roughly 27 days on oral tofacitinib. Interpreted using the paper, the treatment or condition label stands for: oral pan-JAK inhibitor, 5-10 mg twice daily. From alopecia areata patients, peripheral blood was collected along with lesional scalp punch biopsies. PBMCs were separated by density centrifugation and stained for CD3, CD4 and CD8, after which CD4+ and CD8+ T cells were sorted on a FACSAria. Library preparation used the immunoSEQ multiplex PCR assay. RNA was extracted from all samples and reverse transcribed into cDNA, which served as template for TCR sequencing. First-strand cDNA was synthesized with SuperScript III using a 2:1 mix of oligo-dT and random hexamers. A synthetic immune receptor repertoire was used to measure amplification bias, and any remaining bias was corrected computationally. The study's processing was this. Raw reads were preprocessed for error removal, and CDR3 was defined according to IMGT conventions as running from the conserved cysteine to phenylalanine. To get clonality, Shannon entropy was normalized by log2 of the number of productive unique TCRs and the result was subtracted from 1. CD4 or CD8 identity of scalp clones was inferred by cross-referencing scalp TCRbeta sequences with sorted blood CD4 and CD8 repertoires. TCRdb provides this immuneACCESS table in a form limited to in-frame rearrangements. Some clones are lacking; in checked studies, under half of them reflect an unresolved V gene, and why the rest are absent is not known. V and J calls and clone size are given by that table; D and trimming were obtained from the DNA. A total of 95,000 to 100,000 clones appear in this sample, about 58% of them only once. The biggest ten clones account for roughly 15% of the sample.

This specimen consisted of CD8+ T cells sorted from blood, obtained at week 4, from a patient treated with tofacitinib. The receptor was derived from a human donor with alopecia areata.

The CDR3 amino acid sequence is: CASSPYLAGSYNEQYF. The nucleotides are TGTGCCAGCAGCCCCTACCTAGCGGGTTCTTACAATGAGCAGTACTTC. The sequence links TRBV9 to TRBJ2-7; TRBD2 fits 8 bases in the junction. The CDR3 holds 16 amino acids from the cysteine to the phenylalanine. Only the CDR3 DNA stays, 48 bases, in frame from base 1. The germline V gene gives CDR1 as SGDLS and CDR2 as YYNGEE. Germline trimming: 4 bases from V, 7 bases from J; junction bases outside gene matches: 16.